These 18 T cell receptor beta chains originate from one sample sequenced in a study of cytomegalovirus exposure and HLA in healthy donors. In the PCR, 60 Vbeta and 13 Jbeta primers were used. TCRdb keeps only in-frame clones here, not all; method: immunoSEQ multiplex PCR. The sample consists of 150,000 or so clones, over 60% of them appearing once. Source material: PBMCs. These receptors all stem from a man aged 35-49 years in good health and CMV-seropositive.

The genes are TRBV5-1 and TRBJ1-1; maybe TRBD1 (5 bases). Trimming took off 0 bases at V and 4 bases at J, with 10 bases between the two ends. The CDR3 has 14 residues. The germline gives CDR1 SGHRS, CDR2 YFSETQ. The DNA of the CDR3 is TGCGCCAGCAGCTTGGGACAGCCCCTCACTGAAGCTTTCTTT. It yields the protein CASSLGQPLTEAFF.

The gene calls are TRBV5-1 and TRBJ2-7, with 9 bases identical to TRBD2. The ends lost 4 bases at V and 1 base at J; junction bases unmatched: 12. This CDR3 comprises 17 residues. CDR1 and CDR2 (germline): SGHRS, YFSETQ. Here the CDR3 DNA reads TGCGCCAGCAGCCGTCTAACTAGCGGGCGTACTTCCTACGAGCAGTACTTC. Encoded protein: CASSRLTSGRTSYEQYF.

The chain combines TRBV25-1 with TRBJ1-5; the D gene is possibly TRBD1 (6 bases). The CDR3 length is 14 residues. V was clipped by 4 bases and J by 2 bases, with 9 bases between them. The germline V gene encodes CDR1 MGHDK and CDR2 SYGVNS. The DNA of the CDR3 is TGTGCCAGCAGTGCCGCAGGGGGCAATCAGCCCCAGCATTTT. Its protein is CASSAAGGNQPQHF.

V and J are TRBV2 and TRBJ2-1, with a possible D match to TRBD1 (6 bases). Trimming cost V 7 bases and J 0 bases, with 10 bases left between them. The CDR3 contains 14 residues. Germline V gives CDR1 SNHLY, CDR2 FYNNEI. CDR3 loop: CASTGQPSYNEQFF. The CDR3, as DNA: TGTGCCAGCACCGGACAGCCCTCCTACAATGAGCAGTTCTTC.

This clone was picked up one time. This chain joins TRBV7-3 and TRBJ2-1; D might be TRBD2 (6 bases). This CDR3 has 14 amino acids. V lost 2 bases and J 5 bases, leaving 10 bases between the germline ends. Germline CDR1 reads SGHTA; CDR2 reads FQGTGA. The CDR3 DNA is TGTGCCAGCAGCTTACGCGGGATCGACAATGAGCAGTTCTTC. Amino acids: CASSLRGIDNEQFF. Combining the CDR3 with reference TRBV7-3 and TRBJ2-1 gives the whole variable domain GAGVSQTPSNKVTEKGKYVELRCDPISGHTALYWYRQSLGQGPEFLIYFQGTGAADDSGLPNDRFFAVRPEGSVSTLKIQRTERGDSAVYLCASSLRGIDNEQFFGPGTRLTVL.

The chain is built from TRBV5-1 and TRBJ1-3, with 10 bases lining up with TRBD1. Germline V gene data show CDR1 as SGHRS and CDR2 as YFSETQ. With 3 bases clipped from V and 0 bases from J, the junction kept 24 bases outside the gene matches. The CDR3 contains 23 residues. Written as DNA, the CDR3 is TGCGCCAGCAGCTCTCCCTCAACTACTCCCGGGACAGGGGAGGAGAGCTCTGGAAACACCATATATTTT. Translation gives CASSSPSTTPGTGEESSGNTIYF.

J is TRBJ2-1 and V is TRBV5-1; possibly TRBD2 for D (5 bases). Germline-derived CDR1 and CDR2 are SGHRS and YFSETQ. The CDR3 sequence is 13 residues long. V gave up 0 bases and J gave up 8 bases, with 9 bases separating them. The CDR3 DNA reads TGCGCCAGCAGCTTGGCCGTGGGAGATGAGCAGTTCTTC. Amino acid sequence: CASSLAVGDEQFF.

The table lists this clone with a few counts. CDR3 protein: CSVGLAGSNEQFF. DNA of the CDR3: TGCAGCGTAGGACTAGCGGGAAGCAATGAGCAGTTCTTC. The gene calls are TRBV29-1 and TRBJ2-1, with 12 bases fitting TRBD2. The CDR3 is 13 amino acids. The J segment lost 6 bases and the V segment lost 6 bases, leaving 3 bases of the junction unmatched. From germline, CDR1 is SQVTM and CDR2 ANQGSEA.

The chain is built from TRBV7-3 and TRBJ2-3, with a tentative D call TRBD2 (5 bases). The CDR3 contains 13 residues. Germline V lookup: CDR1 SGHTA, CDR2 FQGTGA. The V gene lost 5 bases and the J gene lost 5 bases, with 11 bases spanning the gap. As DNA, the CDR3 is TGTGCCAGCAGCGAAGAGGGTGAAGATACGCAGTATTTT. The encoded protein is CASSEEGEDTQYF.

This sequence joins TRBV6-1 and TRBJ2-1; D gene ambiguous. The CDR3 consists of 13 residues. From germline, CDR1 is MNHNS and CDR2 SASEGT. Between the trimmed V and J ends, which lost 7 bases and 2 bases, there was a span of 9 bases. The CDR3 reads CASTPGPYNEQFF. The CDR3 nucleotides read TGTGCCAGCACGCCAGGCCCCTACAATGAGCAGTTCTTC.

This clone was detected only once. Here the CDR3 DNA reads TGTGCCAGCAGCGTAGACGGGGGGGGGTTCAATGAGCAGTTCTTC. This gives the protein CASSVDGGGFNEQFF. The chain joins TRBV9 to TRBJ2-1; 8 positions agree with TRBD2. V trimming: 0 bases; J trimming: 6 bases; junction bases outside the gene matches: 5. Germline loops: CDR1 SGDLS, CDR2 YYNGEE. CDR3 length: 15 residues.

The V call is TRBV6-1, the J call TRBJ2-5; TRBD2 aligns across 11 bases. The CDR3 has 16 residues. J gave up 3 bases and V 2 bases, and 5 bases lay outside the gene matches. The germline V gene encodes CDR1 MNHNS and CDR2 SASEGT. The CDR3 here is CASSEIMGLAEETQYF. CDR3 DNA sequence: TGTGCCAGCAGTGAAATAATGGGACTAGCGGAAGAGACCCAGTACTTC.

This chain links TRBV11-2 with TRBJ2-7; D may be TRBD2 (5 bases). The CDR3 consists of 16 residues. The germline V gene has CDR1 SGHAT and CDR2 FQNNGV. V lost 2 bases to trimming and J lost 2 bases, with 16 bases between them. This CDR3 reads CASSLIGWERTYEQYF. The CDR3 bases are TGTGCCAGCAGCTTAATCGGCTGGGAGAGGACCTACGAGCAGTACTTC. Variable domain in full (rest from reference TRBV11-2 and TRBJ2-7): EAGVAQSPRYKIIEKRQSVAFWCNPISGHATLYWYQQILGQGPKLLIQFQNNGVVDDSQLPKDRFSAERLKGVDSTLKIQPAKLEDSAVYLCASSLIGWERTYEQYFGPGTRLTVT.

The V call is TRBV6-1, the J call TRBJ2-1, with 10 positions matching TRBD2. J lost 9 bases, V lost 1 base, and 6 bases had no gene match. This CDR3 contains 15 residues. The V gene's germline CDR1 is MNHNS and CDR2 SASEGT. The CDR3 spells CASSEGASGRIEQFF. CDR3 in DNA: TGTGCCAGCAGTGAAGGAGCTAGCGGGAGAATTGAGCAGTTCTTC.

The chain employs TRBV19 and TRBJ1-5; 7 bases map to TRBD1. Germline V gives CDR1 LNHDA, CDR2 SQIVND (reference sequence). The V gene end was trimmed by 11 bases and the J gene end by 5 bases; junction bases not matched to a gene: 9. This CDR3 is 13 amino acids long. Here the CDR3 reads CAGKDRADQPQHF. DNA of the CDR3: TGTGCCGGGAAAGACAGGGCGGATCAGCCCCAGCATTTT.

This chain connects TRBV18 to TRBJ2-3; the match to TRBD2 covers 9 bases. This CDR3 has 18 amino acids. J gave up 1 base and V 2 bases, and 10 bases lay outside the gene matches. The germline gives CDR1 KGHSH, CDR2 LQKENI. The CDR3 protein is CASSPRLIRLAGTDTQYF. The CDR3 DNA is TGTGCCAGCTCACCAAGGTTGATACGACTAGCGGGCACAGATACGCAGTATTTT.

The V and J genes are TRBV27 and TRBJ1-5, with TRBD1 identical over 7 bases. The trim removed 4 bases at V and 0 bases at J, leaving 15 bases unmatched. The CDR3 has 19 amino acids. The germline V gene encodes CDR1 MNHEY and CDR2 SMNVEV (reference sequence). In nucleotides, the CDR3 is TGTGCCAGCAGTTCCAACCCGACGACAGGGCCAAATAGCAATCAGCCCCAGCATTTT. Residues: CASSSNPTTGPNSNQPQHF.

This chain uses TRBV6-5 with TRBJ1-1; possible D gene TRBD1, 6 bases. This CDR3 comprises 14 residues. CDR1 is MNHEY and CDR2 is SVGAGI in the germline V gene. Trimming took 6 bases from V and 5 from J, leaving 16 bases between them. CDR3 in DNA: TGTGCCAGCAGCGACAGGATTACCTTTACTGAAGCTTTCTTT. Encoded protein: CASSDRITFTEAFF.